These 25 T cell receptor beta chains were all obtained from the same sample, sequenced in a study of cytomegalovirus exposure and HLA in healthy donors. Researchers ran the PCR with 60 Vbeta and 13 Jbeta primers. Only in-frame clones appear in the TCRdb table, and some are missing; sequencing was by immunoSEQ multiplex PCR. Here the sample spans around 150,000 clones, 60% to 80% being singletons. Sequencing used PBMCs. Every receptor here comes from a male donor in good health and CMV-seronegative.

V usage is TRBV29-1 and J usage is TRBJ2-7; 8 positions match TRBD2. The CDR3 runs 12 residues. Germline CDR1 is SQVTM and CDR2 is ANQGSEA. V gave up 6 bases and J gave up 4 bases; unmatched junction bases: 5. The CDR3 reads CSVGTSYYEQYF. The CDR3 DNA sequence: TGCAGCGTCGGGACTAGTTATTACGAGCAGTACTTC.

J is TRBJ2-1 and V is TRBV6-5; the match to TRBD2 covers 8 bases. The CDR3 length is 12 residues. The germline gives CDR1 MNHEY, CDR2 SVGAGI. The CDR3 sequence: CATGGPRNEQFF. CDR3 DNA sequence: TGTGCTACGGGGGGGCCACGGAATGAGCAGTTCTTC.

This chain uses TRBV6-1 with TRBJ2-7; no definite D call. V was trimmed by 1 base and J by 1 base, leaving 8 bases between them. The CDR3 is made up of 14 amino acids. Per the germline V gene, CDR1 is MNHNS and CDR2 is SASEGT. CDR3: CASSEVLESYEQYF. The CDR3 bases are TGTGCCAGCAGTGAAGTTCTAGAGTCCTACGAGCAGTACTTC.

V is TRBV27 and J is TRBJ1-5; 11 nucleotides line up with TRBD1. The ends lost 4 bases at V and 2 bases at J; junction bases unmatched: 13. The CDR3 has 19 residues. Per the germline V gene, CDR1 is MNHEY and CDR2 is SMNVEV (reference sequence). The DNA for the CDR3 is TGTGCCAGCAGTTCAGCCGGGACAGGGGGTCCGATGGGCAATCAGCCCCAGCATTTT. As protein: CASSSAGTGGPMGNQPQHF.

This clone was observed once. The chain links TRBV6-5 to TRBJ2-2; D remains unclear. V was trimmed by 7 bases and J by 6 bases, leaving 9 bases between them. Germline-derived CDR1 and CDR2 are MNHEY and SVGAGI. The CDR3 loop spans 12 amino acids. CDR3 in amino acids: CASTSRAGELFF. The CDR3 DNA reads TGTGCCAGCACCTCTCGGGCCGGGGAGCTGTTTTTT.

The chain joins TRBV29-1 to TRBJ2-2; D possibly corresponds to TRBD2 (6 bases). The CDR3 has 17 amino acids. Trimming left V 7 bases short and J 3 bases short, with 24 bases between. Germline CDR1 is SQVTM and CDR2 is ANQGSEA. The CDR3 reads CSASLGGWGADTGELFF. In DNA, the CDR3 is TGCAGCGCCTCCCTCGGGGGTTGGGGAGCGGACACCGGGGAGCTGTTTTTT.

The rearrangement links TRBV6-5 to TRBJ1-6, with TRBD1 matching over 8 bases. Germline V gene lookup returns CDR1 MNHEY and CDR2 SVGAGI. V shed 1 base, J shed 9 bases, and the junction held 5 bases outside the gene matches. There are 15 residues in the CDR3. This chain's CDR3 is CASSYFGTGGSPLHF. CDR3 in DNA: TGTGCCAGCAGTTACTTTGGTACAGGGGGTTCACCCCTCCACTTT.

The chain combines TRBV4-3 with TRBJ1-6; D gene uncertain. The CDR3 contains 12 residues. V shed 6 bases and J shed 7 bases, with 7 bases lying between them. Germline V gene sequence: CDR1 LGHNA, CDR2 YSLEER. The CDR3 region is CASRHSNSPLHF. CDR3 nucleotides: TGCGCCAGCAGGCACAGCAATTCACCCCTCCACTTT.

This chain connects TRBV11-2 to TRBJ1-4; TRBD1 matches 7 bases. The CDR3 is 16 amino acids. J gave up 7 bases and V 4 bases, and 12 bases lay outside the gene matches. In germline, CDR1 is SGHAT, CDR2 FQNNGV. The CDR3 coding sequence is TGTGCCAGCAGCTCCCTCAGACAGGGTCCTGGTGAAAAACTGTTTTTT. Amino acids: CASSSLRQGPGEKLFF.

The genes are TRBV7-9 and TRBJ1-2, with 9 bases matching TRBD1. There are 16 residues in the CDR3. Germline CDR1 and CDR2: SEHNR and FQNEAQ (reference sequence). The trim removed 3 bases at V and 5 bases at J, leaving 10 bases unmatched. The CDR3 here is CASSLAGQGLLYGYTF. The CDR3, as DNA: TGTGCCAGCAGCTTGGCGGGACAGGGCCTCCTTTATGGCTACACCTTC.

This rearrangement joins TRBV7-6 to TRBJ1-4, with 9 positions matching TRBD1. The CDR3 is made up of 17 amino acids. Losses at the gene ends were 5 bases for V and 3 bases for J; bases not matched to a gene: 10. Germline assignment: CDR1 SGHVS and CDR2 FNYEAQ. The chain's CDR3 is CASSPRGGDRANEKLFF. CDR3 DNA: TGTGCCAGCAGCCCCCGGGGGGGGGACAGGGCTAATGAAAAACTGTTTTTT. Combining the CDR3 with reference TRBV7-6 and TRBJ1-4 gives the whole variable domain GAGVSQSPRYKVTKRGQDVALRCDPISGHVSLYWYRQALGQGPEFLTYFNYEAQQDKSGLPNDRFSAERPEGSISTLTIQRTEQRDSAMYRCASSPRGGDRANEKLFFGSGTQLSVL.

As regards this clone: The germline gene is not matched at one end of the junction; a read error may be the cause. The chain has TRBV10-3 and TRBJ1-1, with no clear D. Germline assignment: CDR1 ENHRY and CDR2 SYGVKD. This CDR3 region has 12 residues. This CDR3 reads CAVSSGNTEAFF. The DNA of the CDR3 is TGTGCCGTCAGTTCAGGGAACACTGAAGCTTTCTTT.

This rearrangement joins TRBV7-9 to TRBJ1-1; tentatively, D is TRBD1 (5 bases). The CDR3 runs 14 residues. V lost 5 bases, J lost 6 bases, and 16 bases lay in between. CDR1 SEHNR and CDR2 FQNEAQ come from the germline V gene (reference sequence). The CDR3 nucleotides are TGTGCCAGCAGCCCCGGGGGAAAAATGGCTGAAGCTTTCTTT. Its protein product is CASSPGGKMAEAFF. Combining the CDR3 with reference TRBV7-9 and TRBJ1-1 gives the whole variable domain DTGVSQNPRHKITKRGQNVTFRCDPISEHNRLYWYRQTLGQGPEFLTYFQNEAQLEKSRLLSDRFSAERPKGSFSTLEIQRTEQGDSAMYLCASSPGGKMAEAFFGQGTRLTVV.

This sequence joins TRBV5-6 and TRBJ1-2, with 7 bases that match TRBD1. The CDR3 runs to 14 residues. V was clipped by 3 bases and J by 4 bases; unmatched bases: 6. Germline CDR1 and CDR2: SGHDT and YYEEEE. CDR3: CASSWARDSYGYTF. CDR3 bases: TGTGCCAGCAGCTGGGCCCGGGACAGCTATGGCTACACCTTC.

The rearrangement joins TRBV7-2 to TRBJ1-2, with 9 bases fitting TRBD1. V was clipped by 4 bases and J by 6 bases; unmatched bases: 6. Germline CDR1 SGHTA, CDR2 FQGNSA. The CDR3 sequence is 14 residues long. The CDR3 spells CASSWQGQGDGYTF. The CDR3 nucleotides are TGTGCCAGCAGCTGGCAGGGACAGGGCGATGGCTACACCTTC.

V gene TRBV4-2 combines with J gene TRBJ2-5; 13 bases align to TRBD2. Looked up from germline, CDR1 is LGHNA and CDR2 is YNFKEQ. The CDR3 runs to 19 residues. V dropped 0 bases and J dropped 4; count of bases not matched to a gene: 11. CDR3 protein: CASSQDRPWTSGGVETQYF. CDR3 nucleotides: TGTGCCAGCAGCCAAGATCGCCCTTGGACTAGCGGGGGAGTAGAGACCCAGTACTTC.

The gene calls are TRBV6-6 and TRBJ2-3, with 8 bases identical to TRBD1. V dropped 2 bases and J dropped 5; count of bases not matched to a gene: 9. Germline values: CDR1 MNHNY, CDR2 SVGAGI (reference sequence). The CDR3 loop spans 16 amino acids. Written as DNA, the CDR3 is TGTGCCAGCAGTTACGCCTGGACAGGGCGGAAAGATACGCAGTATTTT. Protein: CASSYAWTGRKDTQYF.

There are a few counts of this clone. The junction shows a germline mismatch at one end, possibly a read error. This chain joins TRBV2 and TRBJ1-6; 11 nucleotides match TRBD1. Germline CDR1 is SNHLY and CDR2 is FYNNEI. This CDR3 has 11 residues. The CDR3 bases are TGTGCCAGCAGGGGCCGGGACAGGGGGACTTTT. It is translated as CASRGRDRGTF.

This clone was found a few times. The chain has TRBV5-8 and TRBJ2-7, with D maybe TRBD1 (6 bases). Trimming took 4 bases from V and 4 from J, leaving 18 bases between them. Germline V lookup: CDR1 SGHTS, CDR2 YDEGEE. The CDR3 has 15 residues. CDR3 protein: CASSLGQPFSYEQYF. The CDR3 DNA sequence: TGTGCCAGCAGCCTCGGACAGCCCTTCTCTTACGAGCAGTACTTC.

CDR3 coding DNA: TGTGCCAGCAGCCAAGACCGGACAGGGGAAGATACGCAGTATTTT. Translated, it gives CASSQDRTGEDTQYF. The V call is TRBV4-2, the J call TRBJ2-3; 9 nucleotides match TRBD1. The trim removed 0 bases at V and 5 bases at J, leaving 3 bases unmatched. Germline V gene sequence: CDR1 LGHNA, CDR2 YNFKEQ. This CDR3 comprises 15 residues.

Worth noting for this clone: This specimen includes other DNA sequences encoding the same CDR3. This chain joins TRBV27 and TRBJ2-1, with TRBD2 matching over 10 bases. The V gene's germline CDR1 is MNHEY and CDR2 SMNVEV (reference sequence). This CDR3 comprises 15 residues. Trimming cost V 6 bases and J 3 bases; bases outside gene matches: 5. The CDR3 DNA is TGTGCCAGCAGCCCACAGCGGGGGGGCTACAATGAGCAGTTCTTC. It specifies CASSPQRGGYNEQFF.

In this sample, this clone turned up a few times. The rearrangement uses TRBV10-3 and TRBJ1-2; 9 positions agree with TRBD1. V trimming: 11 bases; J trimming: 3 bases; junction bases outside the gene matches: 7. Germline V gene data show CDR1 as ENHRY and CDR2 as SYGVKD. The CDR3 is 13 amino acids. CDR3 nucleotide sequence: TGTGCCGCCTTACAGGGGGCGGACTATGGCTACACCTTC. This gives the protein CAALQGADYGYTF.

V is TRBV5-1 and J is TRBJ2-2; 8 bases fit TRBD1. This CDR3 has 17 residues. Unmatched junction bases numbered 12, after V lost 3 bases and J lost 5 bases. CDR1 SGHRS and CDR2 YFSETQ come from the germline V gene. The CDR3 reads CASSSTRTGKGTGELFF. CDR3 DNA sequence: TGCGCCAGCAGCTCCACACGGACAGGGAAAGGGACCGGGGAGCTGTTTTTT.

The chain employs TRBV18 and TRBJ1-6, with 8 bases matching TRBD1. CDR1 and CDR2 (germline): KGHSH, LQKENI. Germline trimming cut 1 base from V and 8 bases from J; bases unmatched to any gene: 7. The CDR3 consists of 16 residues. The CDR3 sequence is CASSPQDRGRHSPLHF. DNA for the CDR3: TGTGCCAGCTCACCACAAGACAGGGGCAGGCATTCACCCCTCCACTTT.

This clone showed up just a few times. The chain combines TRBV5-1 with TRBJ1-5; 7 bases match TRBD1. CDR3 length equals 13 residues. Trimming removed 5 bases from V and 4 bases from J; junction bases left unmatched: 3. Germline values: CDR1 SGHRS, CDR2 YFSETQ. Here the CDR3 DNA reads TGCGCCAGCAGACCGGACAGGAATCAGCCCCAGCATTTT. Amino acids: CASRPDRNQPQHF.